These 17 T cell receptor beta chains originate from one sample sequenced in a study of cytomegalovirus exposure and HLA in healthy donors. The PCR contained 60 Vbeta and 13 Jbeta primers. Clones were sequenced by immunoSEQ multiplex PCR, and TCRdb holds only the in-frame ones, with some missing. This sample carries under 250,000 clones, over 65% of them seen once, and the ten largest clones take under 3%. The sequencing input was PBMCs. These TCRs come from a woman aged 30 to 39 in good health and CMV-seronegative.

The CDR3 DNA reads as TGTGCCAGCAGCTTGGGAACTAGCAGGGAGACCCAGTACTTC. Encoded protein: CASSLGTSRETQYF. The chain links TRBV5-8 to TRBJ2-5; perhaps TRBD2 as D (6 bases). Germline CDR1 SGHTS, CDR2 YDEGEE. Trimming cost V 0 bases and J 5 bases, with 11 bases left between them. CDR3 length: 14 amino acids.

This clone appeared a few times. CDR3 sequence: CASSPRLAGGADTQYF. The DNA for the CDR3 is TGTGCCAGCTCACCAAGACTAGCGGGAGGGGCAGATACGCAGTATTTT. The rearrangement uses TRBV18 and TRBJ2-3; TRBD2 agrees at 14 bases. The V gene end was trimmed by 2 bases and the J gene end by 4 bases; junction bases not matched to a gene: 2. The CDR3 is 16 residues long. Germline V CDR1 and CDR2: KGHSH, LQKENI.

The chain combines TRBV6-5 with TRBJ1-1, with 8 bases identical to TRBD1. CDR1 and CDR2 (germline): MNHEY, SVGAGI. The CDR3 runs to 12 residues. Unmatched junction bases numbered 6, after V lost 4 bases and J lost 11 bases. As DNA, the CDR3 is TGTGCCAGCAGTTTTGACAGGGGACTGGCTTTCTTT. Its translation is CASSFDRGLAFF.

The CDR3 is CASSVPGYEQYF. CDR3 nucleotides: TGTGCCAGCAGTGTGCCCGGCTACGAGCAGTACTTC. The chain links TRBV6-1 to TRBJ2-7, with D unresolved. Trimming removed 4 bases from V and 3 bases from J, with 7 bases in between. Germline CDR1 MNHNS, CDR2 SASEGT. The CDR3 runs to 12 residues.

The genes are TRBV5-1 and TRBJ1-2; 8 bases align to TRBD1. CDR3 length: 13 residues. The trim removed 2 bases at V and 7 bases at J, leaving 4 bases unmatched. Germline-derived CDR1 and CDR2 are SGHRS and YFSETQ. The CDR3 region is CASSFDRGGGYTF. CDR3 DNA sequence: TGCGCCAGCAGCTTCGACAGGGGAGGTGGCTACACCTTC.

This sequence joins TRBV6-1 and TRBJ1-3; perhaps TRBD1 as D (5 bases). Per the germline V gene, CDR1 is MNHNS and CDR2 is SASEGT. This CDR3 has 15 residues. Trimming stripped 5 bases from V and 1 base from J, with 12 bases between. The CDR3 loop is CASSIGVGSGNTIYF. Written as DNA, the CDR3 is TGTGCCAGCAGTATAGGGGTTGGATCTGGAAACACCATATATTTT.

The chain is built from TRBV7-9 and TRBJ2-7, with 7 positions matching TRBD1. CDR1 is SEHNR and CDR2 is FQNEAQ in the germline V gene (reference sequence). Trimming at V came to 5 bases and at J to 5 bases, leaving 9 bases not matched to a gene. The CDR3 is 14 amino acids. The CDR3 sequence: CASSPDRLSHEQYF. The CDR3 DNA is TGTGCCAGCAGCCCGGACAGGCTGTCGCACGAGCAGTACTTC. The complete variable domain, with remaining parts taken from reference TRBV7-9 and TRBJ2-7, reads DTGVSQNPRHKITKRGQNVTFRCDPISEHNRLYWYRQTLGQGPEFLTYFQNEAQLEKSRLLSDRFSAERPKGSFSTLEIQRTEQGDSAMYLCASSPDRLSHEQYFGPGTRLTVT.

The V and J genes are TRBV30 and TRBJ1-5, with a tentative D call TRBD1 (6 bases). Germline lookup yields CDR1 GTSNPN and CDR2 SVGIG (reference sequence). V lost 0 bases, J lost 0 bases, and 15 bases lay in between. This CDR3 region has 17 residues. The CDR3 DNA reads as TGTGCCTGGAGTGTACGTCAGGGGAGTTTTAGCAATCAGCCCCAGCATTTT. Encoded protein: CAWSVRQGSFSNQPQHF. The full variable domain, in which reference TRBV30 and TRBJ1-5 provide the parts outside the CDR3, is SQTIHQWPATLVQPVGSPLSLECTVEGTSNPNLYWYRQAAGRGLQLLFYSVGIGQISSEVPQNLSASRPQDRQFILSSKKLLLSDSGFYLCAWSVRQGSFSNQPQHFGDGTRLSIL.

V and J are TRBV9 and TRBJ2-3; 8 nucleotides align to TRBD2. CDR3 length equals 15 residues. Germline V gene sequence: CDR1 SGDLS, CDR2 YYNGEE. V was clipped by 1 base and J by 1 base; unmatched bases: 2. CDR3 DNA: TGTGCCAGCAGCGTAACACTAGCGGGCACAGATACGCAGTATTTT. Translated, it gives CASSVTLAGTDTQYF.

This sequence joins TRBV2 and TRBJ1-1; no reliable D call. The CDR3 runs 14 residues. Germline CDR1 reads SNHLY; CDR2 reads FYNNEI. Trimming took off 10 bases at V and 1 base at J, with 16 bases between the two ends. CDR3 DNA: TGTGCCACCCTACGACCCCCAGGGAACACTGAAGCTTTCTTT. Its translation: CATLRPPGNTEAFF.

CDR3 nucleotide sequence: TGCGCCAGCAGCTTGGAAGACAGTCCCTACGAGCAGTACTTC. Its protein is CASSLEDSPYEQYF. This rearrangement joins TRBV5-1 to TRBJ2-7; perhaps TRBD1 as D (5 bases). CDR1 is SGHRS and CDR2 is YFSETQ in the germline V gene. The CDR3 spans 14 residues. Trimming shortened V by 0 bases and J by 2 bases, and 9 bases separated the two germline ends.

The CDR3 loop is CASSISITGYEQYF. The CDR3 DNA sequence: TGTGCCAGTAGTATATCCATAACGGGGTACGAGCAGTACTTC. This chain connects TRBV19 to TRBJ2-7; D perhaps matches TRBD2 (5 bases). The V gene's germline CDR1 is LNHDA and CDR2 SQIVND (reference sequence). V was pared by 2 bases and J by 4 bases, with 12 bases between. The CDR3 spans 14 residues.

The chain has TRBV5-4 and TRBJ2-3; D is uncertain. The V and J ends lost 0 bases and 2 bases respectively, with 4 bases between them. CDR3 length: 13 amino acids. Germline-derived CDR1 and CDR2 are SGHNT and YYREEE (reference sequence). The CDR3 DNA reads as TGTGCCAGCAGCTTGGGACTCACAGATACGCAGTATTTT. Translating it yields CASSLGLTDTQYF.

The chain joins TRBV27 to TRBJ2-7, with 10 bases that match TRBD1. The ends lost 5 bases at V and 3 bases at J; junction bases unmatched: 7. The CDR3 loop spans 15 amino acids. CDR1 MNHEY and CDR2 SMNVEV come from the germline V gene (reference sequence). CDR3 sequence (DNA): TGTGCCAGCAGTGAGCGGGACAGGGGAAACTACGAGCAGTACTTC. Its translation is CASSERDRGNYEQYF.

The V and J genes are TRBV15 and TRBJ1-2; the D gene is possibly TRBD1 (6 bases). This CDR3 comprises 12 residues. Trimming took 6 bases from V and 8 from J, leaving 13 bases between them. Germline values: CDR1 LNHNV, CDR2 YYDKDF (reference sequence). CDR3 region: CATRRGGEGYTF. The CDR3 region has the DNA TGTGCCACCAGGCGAGGGGGGGAAGGCTACACCTTC.

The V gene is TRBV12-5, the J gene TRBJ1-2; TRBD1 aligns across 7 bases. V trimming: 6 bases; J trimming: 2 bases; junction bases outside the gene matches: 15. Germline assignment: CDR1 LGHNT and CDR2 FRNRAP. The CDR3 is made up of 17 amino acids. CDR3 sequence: CASGLGPTGKINYGYTF. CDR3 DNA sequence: TGTGCTAGTGGCCTGGGGCCGACAGGGAAGATCAACTATGGCTACACCTTC.

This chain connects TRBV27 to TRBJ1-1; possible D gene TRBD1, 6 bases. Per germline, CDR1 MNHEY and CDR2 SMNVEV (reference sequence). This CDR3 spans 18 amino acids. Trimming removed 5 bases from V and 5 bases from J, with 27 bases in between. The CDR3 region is CASSMGAGASPRKTEAFF. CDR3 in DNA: TGTGCCAGCAGTATGGGGGCGGGGGCATCCCCAAGGAAAACTGAAGCTTTCTTT.